This TCR beta chain is drawn from a study of blood T cell repertoires in COVID-19 (dated by TCRdb to the early 2020s). At the level of the whole study: Collaborator samples came from the United States, Italy and Spain and covered acute and convalescent phases of COVID-19. The material from the prospective study consisted of cDNA or gDNA derived from T cells, B-cell-depleted T cells, or PBMCs. Nearly every sample came with metadata listing a de-identified subject ID, COVID-19 status, age in years and sex. HLA class I and class II types, where available, came from metadata supplied by the sample provider rather than from assay-based typing. Samples came from the ongoing ImmuneRACE study (first 160 participants) plus 1,254 subjects from 6 global collaborators. The dataset comprised deeply sampled blood TCRbeta repertoires from subjects exposed to, actively infected with, or recovered from COVID-19. A freely available public database, intended as a resource for researchers studying the immune response to SARS-CoV-2, is where the repertoires were released.

A note on this clone: Its antigen remains undetermined. No base qualities exist here, and no much larger clone lies one base off it.

A second Seattle source provided samples from volunteer blood donors who had recovered from COVID-19. Whole blood was collected in K2EDTA tubes by collaborating institutions according to the institutions' own protocols. For TCRbeta analysis, collaborators shipped samples as frozen whole blood, isolated PBMCs, or DNA extracted from either of those sample types. The V end loses 5 bases and the J end loses 5 bases, and a stretch of 18 bases separates them. Per the germline V gene, MDHEN is the CDR1 and SYDVKM is the CDR2. Inclusive of the bounding cysteine and phenylalanine, the CDR3 is 15 residues long. The DNA shown is the 45-base CDR3, in frame from base 1. Findings and caveats that apply to the study as a whole: How much clinical and demographic metadata was included differed by source and by participant, and the metadata was provided uncurated.

The immunoSEQ Assay, a bias-controlled multiplex PCR, was used to amplify TCRbeta CDR3 regions from genomic DNA. The authors processed their data as follows. Nucleated cell counts per sample were estimated from amplification of reference gene primers within the assay. To quantify the absolute abundance of each unique TCRbeta CDR3 rearrangement, sequence reads were collapsed and filtered. Productive Simpson clonality was computed per sample as the square root of Simpson's diversity index over productive rearrangements. This immuneACCESS table, as held by TCRdb, lists in-frame sequences with V and J called but not all clones. Of the missing ones, under half trace to an unresolved V gene in checked studies; the others have no known cause. The DNA gave D and trimming, while V, J and clone size come from that table. The sample contains hundreds of thousands of clones, 87% of them found a single time. Approximately 8.1% of the sample is held by the ten biggest clonotypes.

The sequenced material came from peripheral blood. The chain is assembled from TRBV28 and TRBJ1-2; the D gene is perhaps TRBD1, from 5 matching bases. The source is a woman in her 50s who had recovered from COVID-19. The DNA is as follows: TGTGCCAGCAGTAGGGGCAGGCCGCTCTCTTATGGCTACACCTTC. This gives the protein CASSRGRPLSYGYTF.